What follows is one T cell receptor (beta chain) and its context. The antigen it recognizes is unknown. There are no base qualities to consult, and no much larger clone falls within one base. These data come from a study of blood T cell repertoires in COVID-19 (dated by TCRdb to 2020 to 2021). In terms of the full investigation: Samples from collaborators originated in the United States, Italy and Spain and spanned both the acute and convalescent phases of COVID-19. The material from the prospective study consisted of cDNA or gDNA derived from T cells, B-cell-depleted T cells, or PBMCs. Subjects who had been exposed to COVID-19, were actively infected with it, or had recovered from it provided the deeply sampled blood TCRbeta repertoires that made up the dataset. The repertoires were released in a freely available public database meant as a resource for research on the immune response to SARS-CoV-2. The samples were drawn from two sources: the first 160 participants of the ongoing ImmuneRACE study, and about 1,300 subjects contributed by 6 global collaborators. Sample metadata almost always included a de-identified subject ID, COVID-19 status, age in years and sex. Where available, HLA class I and class II types were taken from metadata supplied by the sample provider and were not determined by assay-based typing. What the authors observed across the whole study: Clinical and demographic metadata were provided uncurated, with the amount varying by source and participant.

The immunoSEQ Assay, a bias-controlled multiplex PCR, was used to amplify TCRbeta CDR3 regions from genomic DNA. In the paper's pipeline: The number of nucleated cells in each sample was estimated from the amplification of reference gene primers within the assay. Sequence reads were collapsed and filtered to measure the absolute abundance of every unique TCRbeta CDR3 rearrangement. For each sample, productive Simpson clonality was calculated by taking the square root of Simpson's diversity index across productive rearrangements. TCRdb took over this immuneACCESS table, retaining in-frame rearrangements with V and J assigned. Such tables are incomplete; in checked studies, under half of the missing clones stem from an unresolved V gene, and the remainder is unexplained. That table is the source of V, J and clone size, and D and trimming were worked out from the DNA. This sample gives about 150,000 clones in total; roughly nine tenths of them show up just once. Around 4% of the sample is taken by the ten largest.

The CDR3 numbers 13 residues from cysteine through phenylalanine. The entry retains the CDR3 DNA only, 39 bases that are in frame from base 1. V is cut by 5 bases and J by 2 bases, and the space between the germline ends is 10 bases. Per the germline V gene (reference sequence), LNHNV is the CDR1 and YYDKDF is the CDR2. Whole blood was collected in K2EDTA tubes by collaborating institutions according to the institutions' own protocols. For TCRbeta analysis, collaborators shipped samples in one of three forms: frozen whole blood, isolated PBMCs, or DNA extracted from either of those sample types. The source material was peripheral blood. The chain joins TRBV15 to TRBJ2-7; no D gene is confidently identified. This receptor was taken from a woman aged 70-85 years with acute or convalescent COVID-19. The nucleotide sequence reads TGTGCCACCAGCCGCCGGGTGACCTACGAGCAGTACTTC. Its translation reads: CATSRRVTYEQYF.